The source of this T cell receptor beta chain is a study of blood T cell repertoires in COVID-19. Background on the study: Some COVID-19 samples were acute and others convalescent; all came from the United States, Italy and Spain. T cells, B-cell-depleted T cells, or PBMCs provided the cDNA or gDNA that served as material.

Those enrolled in Seattle joined during active infection and were followed longitudinally afterward. Authors' methods: Estimation of nucleated cell counts relied on the amplification of reference gene primers. Clones were read by immunoSEQ multiplex PCR, and TCRdb kept only the in-frame ones, dropping some. The D gene and trimming were derived from the DNA, and the V and J assignments and clone size from that table. The table shows roughly 440,000 clones, with around 88% occurring only once. The CDR3 runs to 16 residues. The receptor's source is a woman between 50 and 59 years old with COVID-19, enrolled during active disease. The V gene is TRBV21-1, the J gene TRBJ1-1; the D segment call TRBD1 is taken from the table without a DNA check. TRBV21-1 is shown as a pseudogene. The sequenced sample was peripheral blood. The CDR3 coding sequence is TGTGCCAGCAGCAAAAAGGCTCGGGCAGGGATCACTGAAGCTTTCTTT. It is translated as CASSKKARAGITEAFF.